In its sample, the clone carrying this TCR beta chain was seen many times. This specimen comes from a study of patients and donors after allogeneic stem cell transplantation. Trimming cost V 3 bases and J 3 bases, with 8 bases left between them. Looked up from germline, CDR1 is DFQATT and CDR2 is SNEGSKA (reference sequence). This CDR3 is built from 12 residues. TCRdb passed the RT-PCR reads through MiXCR, listing each CDR3 protein once. The sample consists of around 240,000 distinct CDR3 sequences, roughly 14% of them appearing once. This clonotype was sampled from a human donor who was either an allogeneic HSCT recipient or a stem cell or donor lymphocyte infusion donor (not recorded which). It is not recorded whose cells these are; they may come from a transplant donor. V is TRBV20-1 and J is TRBJ1-2; D possibly corresponds to TRBD1 (6 bases). The sequenced sample was blood, either unsorted or a sorted T cell fraction (not recorded which). The CDR3 bases are TGCAGTGCTAGTCACAGGGACTATGGCTACACCTTC. This encodes CSASHRDYGYTF.